The sequence of this T cell receptor (beta chain) was determined in a study of PD-1 blockade in classical Hodgkin lymphoma. A word on this clone: As yet, its antigen is unknown.

Time point: cycle 4 day 1 (C4D1), after 5 to 7 weeks of nivolumab. Relapses following autologous stem cell transplantation were seen in all patients, with brentuximab vedotin exposure varying. The assay was immunoSEQ multiplex PCR, and TCRdb's table has in-frame clones only and misses some. The sample has more than 8,000 clones, about 83% seen once. Study-wide points: TCR diversity in CD4+, not CD8+, cells rose significantly by C4D1. Before treatment, complete responders showed about the same diversity as newly diagnosed patients.

This receptor was obtained from a human donor with classical Hodgkin lymphoma. Here the sequenced sample was peripheral blood mononuclear cells (PBMCs), taken before the fourth cycle of nivolumab.

The CDR3 DNA reads TGTGCCAGCAGTGAACCGGGACAGGGTTTCCATGAGCAGTTCTTC. It yields the protein CASSEPGQGFHEQFF. The V gene is TRBV25-1, the J gene TRBJ2-1, with TRBD1 matching over 9 bases. Germline V gene lookup returns CDR1 MGHDK and CDR2 SYGVNS. The CDR3 totals 15 residues. Unmatched junction bases numbered 7, after V lost 2 bases and J lost 8 bases.